This T cell receptor beta chain originates from a study of T cell changes during pregnancy in multiple sclerosis. TCRdb's copy holds only in-frame clones and misses some; the assay was immunoSEQ multiplex PCR. Of 47,000 or so clones in the sample, 70% to 90% were seen once. The CDR3 has 15 residues. The germline V gene encodes CDR1 SGHRS and CDR2 YFSETQ. V was cut by 2 bases and J by 7 bases, with 16 bases left in between. This receptor was identified in a female donor with multiple sclerosis, enrolled in a pregnancy study. The rearrangement links TRBV5-1 to TRBJ2-1; tentatively, D is TRBD2 (6 bases). Sample: peripheral blood, taken in the first trimester of pregnancy. The CDR3: CASSLGLAPMNEQFF. In nucleotides, the CDR3 is TGCGCCAGCAGCTTAGGCCTAGCGCCTATGAATGAGCAGTTCTTC.